One sample yielded the 27 T cell receptor beta chains listed below, sequenced in a study of cytotoxic CD8 clonotypes in ibrutinib-treated CLL. Measured with immunoSEQ multiplex PCR; TCRdb has only the in-frame clones, and not every one. This sample yields tens of thousands of clones, of which about 70% are seen a single time; around 30% belongs to the top ten. Sequences were derived from PBMCs, sampled after 24 months of ibrutinib treatment. These receptors originate from a human donor with chronic lymphocytic leukemia.

V is TRBV13 and J is TRBJ1-2; 7 bases agree with TRBD1. The CDR3 sequence is 12 residues long. Germline CDR1 PRHDT, CDR2 FYEKMQ (reference sequence). J was trimmed by 6 bases and V by 5 bases; bases with no gene match: 3. The CDR3 reads CASSRTGDGYTF. CDR3 bases: TGTGCCAGCAGCCGTACAGGGGATGGCTACACCTTC.

The chain joins TRBV2 to TRBJ1-5, with D perhaps TRBD1 (5 bases). This CDR3 contains 16 residues. CDR1 and CDR2 (germline): SNHLY, FYNNEI. The V and J ends lost 3 bases and 4 bases respectively, with 16 bases between them. The CDR3 region is CASSEGTTRGNQPQHF. CDR3 in DNA: TGTGCCAGCAGTGAGGGGACCACCCGGGGGAATCAGCCCCAGCATTTT.

This rearrangement joins TRBV25-1 to TRBJ1-2; TRBD1 is a possible D gene (6 bases). This CDR3 region has 16 residues. The germline CDR1 and CDR2 sequences are MGHDK and SYGVNS. V lost 4 bases to trimming and J lost 3 bases, with 18 bases between them. CDR3 sequence reads: CASSGPAGETHYGYTF. As DNA, the CDR3 is TGTGCCAGCAGTGGTCCGGCAGGGGAGACCCACTATGGCTACACCTTC.

This clone has a handful of counts. V and J are TRBV7-6 and TRBJ1-1; D is undetermined. This CDR3 spans 15 amino acids. Per germline, CDR1 SGHVS and CDR2 FNYEAQ. Trimming cost V 5 bases and J 2 bases, with 15 bases left between them. CDR3 protein: CASSRTRSDNTEAFF. CDR3 coding DNA: TGTGCCAGCAGCAGGACCCGAAGCGATAACACTGAAGCTTTCTTT.

This clone was detected once. The J gene is TRBJ2-7, the V gene TRBV29-1, with 11 bases fitting TRBD1. The CDR3 has 13 amino acids. Germline CDR1 reads SQVTM; CDR2 reads ANQGSEA. The ends lost 7 bases at V and 3 bases at J; junction bases unmatched: 5. Here the CDR3 reads CSAEGTGGYEQYF. CDR3 nucleotide sequence: TGCAGCGCCGAAGGGACAGGGGGCTACGAGCAGTACTTC.

The CDR3 sequence: CASSQGQGSTDTQYF. CDR3 nucleotide sequence: TGTGCCAGCAGCCAAGGTCAGGGGTCGACAGATACGCAGTATTTT. V and J are TRBV4-2 and TRBJ2-3; the D gene is possibly TRBD1 (6 bases). The CDR3 has 15 residues. Germline assignment: CDR1 LGHNA and CDR2 YNFKEQ. The ends were cut back, 1 base at V and 3 bases at J, with 11 bases in the middle.

The gene calls are TRBV6-6 and TRBJ1-2, with D uncertain. The germline CDR1 and CDR2 sequences are MNHNY and SVGAGI (reference sequence). V lost 2 bases, J lost 8 bases, and 6 bases lay in between. The CDR3 totals 11 residues. For the CDR3, the DNA is TGTGCCAGCAGTTACGGGAGGGGCTACACCTTC. It specifies CASSYGRGYTF.

The rearrangement links TRBV4-1 to TRBJ1-6; D is unresolved. Germline CDR1 and CDR2: MGHRA and YSYEKL. V was clipped by 2 bases and J by 7 bases, with 15 bases between them. The CDR3 has 16 residues. The CDR3 DNA reads as TGCGCCAGCAGCCAATTTATCGATGGGCCCAATTCACCCCTCCACTTT. Its protein is CASSQFIDGPNSPLHF.

The V gene is TRBV5-4, the J gene TRBJ2-5; 11 bases agree with TRBD2. Germline V gene lookup returns CDR1 SGHNT and CDR2 YYREEE (reference sequence). V trimming: 4 bases; J trimming: 2 bases; junction bases outside the gene matches: 7. The CDR3 has 16 amino acids. The CDR3 nucleotides are TGTGCCAGCAGCCGGGGGGTAGCGGGGGGGCAAGAGACCCAGTACTTC. Residues: CASSRGVAGGQETQYF.

The chain joins TRBV7-9 to TRBJ1-2; D gene unclear. The CDR3 length is 14 residues. The V end was cut by 0 bases, the J end by 4 bases, with 9 bases between. CDR1 is SEHNR and CDR2 is FQNEAQ in the germline V gene (reference sequence). Written as DNA, the CDR3 is TGTGCCAGCAGCTTAGCGAAGAGTGGCTATGGCTACACCTTC. This sequence encodes CASSLAKSGYGYTF.

Relative to its sample, this clone is medium-sized. The chain recombines TRBV5-6 with TRBJ2-1; 8 nucleotides align to TRBD1. V shed 0 bases, J shed 7 bases, and the junction held 3 bases outside the gene matches. Germline-derived CDR1 and CDR2 are SGHDT and YYEEEE. This CDR3 is built from 14 residues. In DNA form, the CDR3 reads TGTGCCAGCAGCTTGGGTCGGACAGGGAATGAGCAGTTCTTC. Translating it yields CASSLGRTGNEQFF.

This clone has at least ten counts. The chain is built from TRBV15 and TRBJ1-2, with D uncertain. There are 18 residues in the CDR3. V was clipped by 2 bases and J by 5 bases, with 24 bases between them. CDR1 LNHNV and CDR2 YYDKDF come from the germline V gene (reference sequence). CDR3 protein: CATSRPDWATFDRYGYTF. DNA of the CDR3: TGTGCCACCAGCAGACCGGACTGGGCGACATTCGATCGGTATGGCTACACCTTC.

This clone was seen just once. This chain links TRBV7-8 with TRBJ2-7, with TRBD2 as a possible D gene (5 bases). CDR1 is SGHVS and CDR2 is FQNEAQ in the germline V gene. The germline V and J ends were trimmed by 3 bases and 5 bases, with 14 bases remaining between them. CDR3 length: 14 amino acids. This CDR3 is CASSFVRGINEQYF. The DNA for the CDR3 is TGTGCCAGCAGCTTCGTCCGGGGTATCAACGAGCAGTACTTC.

The table lists this clone with a few counts. This chain connects TRBV18 to TRBJ1-4; D is possibly TRBD1 (5 bases). Germline lookup yields CDR1 KGHSH and CDR2 LQKENI. The CDR3 consists of 15 residues. V was pared by 3 bases and J by 6 bases, with 14 bases between. CDR3 amino acids: CASSPPAGEDEKLFF. The DNA for the CDR3 is TGTGCCAGCTCACCTCCCGCGGGGGAGGATGAAAAACTGTTTTTT. Looking up the rest from reference TRBV18 and TRBJ1-4 gives the full variable domain: NAGVMQNPRHLVRRRGQEARLRCSPMKGHSHVYWYRQLPEEGLKFMVYLQKENIIDESGMPKERFSAEFPKEGPSILRIQQVVRGDSAAYFCASSPPAGEDEKLFFGSGTQLSVL.

The gene calls are TRBV5-4 and TRBJ1-2, with 8 bases lining up with TRBD1. V was clipped by 4 bases and J by 7 bases; unmatched bases: 6. This CDR3 is built from 13 residues. Germline-derived CDR1 and CDR2 are SGHNT and YYREEE (reference sequence). This CDR3 reads CASSMDRDAGYTF. The DNA of the CDR3 is TGTGCCAGCAGCATGGACAGGGATGCTGGCTACACCTTC.

V is TRBV5-6 and J is TRBJ1-1, with D tentatively TRBD1 (6 bases). This CDR3 region has 14 residues. The germline V gene encodes CDR1 SGHDT and CDR2 YYEEEE. The ends were cut back, 1 base at V and 3 bases at J, with 10 bases in the middle. The CDR3 nucleotides read TGTGCCAGCAGCTTGATTGGGGGCGACACTGAAGCTTTCTTT. Protein product: CASSLIGGDTEAFF.

In its sample, this clone was seen once. V and J are TRBV11-2 and TRBJ2-7; possible D gene TRBD2, 5 bases. V lost 6 bases to trimming and J lost 5 bases, with 11 bases between them. The germline CDR1 and CDR2 sequences are SGHAT and FQNNGV. This CDR3 is 12 amino acids long. CDR3 bases: TGTGCCAGCAGTTTCGGGGAACACGAGCAGTACTTC. The encoded protein is CASSFGEHEQYF.

The gene calls are TRBV27 and TRBJ1-1; possible D gene TRBD1, 6 bases. The V gene lost 3 bases and the J gene lost 7 bases, with 12 bases spanning the gap. The CDR3 consists of 13 residues. Germline CDR1 reads MNHEY; CDR2 reads SMNVEV (reference sequence). DNA for the CDR3: TGTGCCAGCAGTTTGTTCAGGGGCGTTGAAGCTTTCTTT. Its translation is CASSLFRGVEAFF.

The chain links TRBV5-4 to TRBJ1-1, with D uncertain. The ends were cut back, 2 bases at V and 0 bases at J, with 5 bases in the middle. The CDR3 is 13 amino acids. Germline V gene data show CDR1 as SGHNT and CDR2 as YYREEE (reference sequence). The CDR3 here is CASSFEMNTEAFF. CDR3 coding DNA: TGTGCCAGCAGCTTCGAGATGAACACTGAAGCTTTCTTT.

The chain recombines TRBV5-1 with TRBJ2-5; 12 bases agree with TRBD1. V lost 4 bases to trimming and J lost 4 bases; unmatched junction nucleotides: 5. The CDR3 spans 15 residues. Looked up from germline, CDR1 is SGHRS and CDR2 is YFSETQ. The CDR3 reads CASSPGTGGAETQYF. In DNA form, the CDR3 reads TGCGCCAGCAGCCCGGGGACAGGGGGCGCAGAGACCCAGTACTTC. The entire variable domain, with the rest obtained from reference TRBV5-1 and TRBJ2-5, is as follows: KAGVTQTPRYLIKTRGQQVTLSCSPISGHRSVSWYQQTPGQGLQFLFEYFSETQRNKGNFPGRFSGRQFSNSRSEMNVSTLELGDSALYLCASSPGTGGAETQYFGPGTRLLVL.

This chain joins TRBV5-6 and TRBJ1-4; D may be TRBD1 (6 bases). From germline, CDR1 is SGHDT and CDR2 YYEEEE. This CDR3 contains 15 residues. Trimming cost V 1 base and J 1 base, with 8 bases left between them. CDR3 DNA: TGTGCCAGCAGCTTGATCAGGGGAACTAATGAAAAACTGTTTTTT. Encoded protein: CASSLIRGTNEKLFF. Looking up the rest from reference TRBV5-6 and TRBJ1-4 gives the full variable domain: DAGVTQSPTHLIKTRGQQVTLRCSPKSGHDTVSWYQQALGQGPQFIFQYYEEEERQRGNFPDRFSGHQFPNYSSELNVNALLLGDSALYLCASSLIRGTNEKLFFGSGTQLSVL.

The rearrangement joins TRBV6-1 to TRBJ1-4; D not certain. V was cut by 4 bases and J by 4 bases, with 16 bases left in between. Germline CDR1 MNHNS, CDR2 SASEGT. This CDR3 contains 16 residues. CDR3: CASSVHKSVLNEKLFF. The CDR3 DNA reads as TGTGCCAGCAGTGTCCATAAGTCAGTGCTTAATGAAAAACTGTTTTTT.

This rearrangement joins TRBV9 to TRBJ1-6; 9 bases fit TRBD1. The CDR3 has 16 residues. V lost 4 bases and J lost 10; bases outside the gene matches: 12. Germline loops: CDR1 SGDLS, CDR2 YYNGEE. CDR3: CASSPSRTGVGSPLHF. In nucleotides, the CDR3 is TGTGCCAGCAGCCCGAGCAGGACAGGGGTGGGGTCACCCCTCCACTTT.

This clone was observed once. The chain uses TRBV5-6 and TRBJ2-5; 11 positions match TRBD2. The CDR3 spans 15 residues. Trimming took 0 bases from V and 7 from J; bases not matched to a gene: 5. CDR1 is SGHDT and CDR2 is YYEEEE in the germline V gene. The DNA for the CDR3 is TGTGCCAGCAGCTTGGAAGGTACTAGCGGGGGGACCCAGTACTTC. Translation: CASSLEGTSGGTQYF.

This clone was counted only a few times. V gene TRBV7-9 combines with J gene TRBJ1-2, with D tentatively TRBD1 (5 bases). V was pared by 1 base and J by 5 bases, with 11 bases between. The germline gives CDR1 SEHNR, CDR2 FQNEAQ (reference sequence). CDR3 size: 14 residues. The CDR3 coding sequence is TGTGCCAGCAGCTTAGGTGGGGGGTATTATGGCTACACCTTC. Translated, it gives CASSLGGGYYGYTF.

This clone was detected many times. One junction end disagrees with the germline gene, perhaps due to a read error. This chain connects TRBV5-1 to TRBJ1-1; D perhaps matches TRBD1 (5 bases). CDR3 length: 14 amino acids. Germline CDR1 is SGHRS and CDR2 is YFSETQ. CDR3 amino acids: CASRLDIVNTEAFF. DNA of the CDR3: TGCGCCAGCAGATTGGACATAGTGAACACTGAAGCTTTCTTT.

The gene calls are TRBV7-9 and TRBJ1-1; 8 positions match TRBD1. CDR3 length equals 15 residues. V was clipped by 5 bases and J by 5 bases; unmatched bases: 10. The V gene's germline CDR1 is SEHNR and CDR2 FQNEAQ (reference sequence). The CDR3 nucleotides read TGTGCCAGCAGCCCACGGGACAGGTGGGAGACTGAAGCTTTCTTT. This encodes CASSPRDRWETEAFF. Based on the CDR3 plus reference TRBV7-9 and TRBJ1-1, the full variable domain is DTGVSQNPRHKITKRGQNVTFRCDPISEHNRLYWYRQTLGQGPEFLTYFQNEAQLEKSRLLSDRFSAERPKGSFSTLEIQRTEQGDSAMYLCASSPRDRWETEAFFGQGTRLTVV.